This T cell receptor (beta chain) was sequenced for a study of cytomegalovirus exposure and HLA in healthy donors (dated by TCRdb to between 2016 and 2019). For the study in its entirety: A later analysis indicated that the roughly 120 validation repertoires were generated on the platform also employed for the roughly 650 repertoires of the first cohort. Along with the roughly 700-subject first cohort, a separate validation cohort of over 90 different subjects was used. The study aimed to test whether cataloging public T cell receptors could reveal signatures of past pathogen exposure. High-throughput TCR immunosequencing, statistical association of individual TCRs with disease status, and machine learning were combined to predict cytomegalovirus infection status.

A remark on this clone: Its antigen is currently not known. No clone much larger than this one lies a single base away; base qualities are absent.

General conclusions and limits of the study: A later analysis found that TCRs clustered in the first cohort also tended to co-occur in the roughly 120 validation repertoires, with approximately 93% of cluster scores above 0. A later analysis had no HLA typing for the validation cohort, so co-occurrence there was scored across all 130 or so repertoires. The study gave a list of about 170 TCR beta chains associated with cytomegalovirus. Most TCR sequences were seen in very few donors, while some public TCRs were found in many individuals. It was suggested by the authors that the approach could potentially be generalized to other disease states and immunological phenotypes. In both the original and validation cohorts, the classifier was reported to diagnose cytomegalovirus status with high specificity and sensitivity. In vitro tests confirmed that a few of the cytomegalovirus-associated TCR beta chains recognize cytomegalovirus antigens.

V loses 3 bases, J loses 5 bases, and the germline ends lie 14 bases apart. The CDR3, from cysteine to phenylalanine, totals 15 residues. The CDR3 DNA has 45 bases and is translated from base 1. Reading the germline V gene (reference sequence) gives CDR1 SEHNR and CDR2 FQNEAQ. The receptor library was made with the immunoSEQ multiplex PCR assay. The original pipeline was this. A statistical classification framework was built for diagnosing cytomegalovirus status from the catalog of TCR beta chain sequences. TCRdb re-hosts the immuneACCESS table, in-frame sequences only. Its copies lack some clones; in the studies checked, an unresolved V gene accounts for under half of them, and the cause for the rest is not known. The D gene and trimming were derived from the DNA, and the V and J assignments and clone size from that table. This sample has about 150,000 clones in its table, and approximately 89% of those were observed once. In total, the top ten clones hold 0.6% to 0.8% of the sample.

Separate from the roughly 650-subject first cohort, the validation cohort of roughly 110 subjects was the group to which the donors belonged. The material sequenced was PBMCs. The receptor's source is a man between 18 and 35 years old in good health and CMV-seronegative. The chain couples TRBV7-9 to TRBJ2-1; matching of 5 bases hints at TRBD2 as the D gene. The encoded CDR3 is CASSLSRVEDNEQFF. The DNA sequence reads TGTGCCAGCAGCTTGAGTAGGGTGGAGGACAATGAGCAGTTCTTC. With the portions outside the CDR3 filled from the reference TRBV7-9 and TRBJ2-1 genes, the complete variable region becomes DTGVSQNPRHKITKRGQNVTFRCDPISEHNRLYWYRQTLGQGPEFLTYFQNEAQLEKSRLLSDRFSAERPKGSFSTLEIQRTEQGDSAMYLCASSLSRVEDNEQFFGPGTRLTVL.